These 21 T cell receptor beta chains originate from one sample sequenced in a study of Graves' ophthalmopathy and Graves' hyperthyroidism. RNA served as the template for amplifying TCR beta CDR3 regions. An initial RT-PCR round employing HTBI primers preceded a second-round multiplex PCR. TCRdb used MiXCR to reprocess the multiplex PCR reads, holding one entry per CDR3 protein. This table has 650,000 to 900,000 distinct CDR3 sequences, about 44% appearing once. Input material: peripheral blood. The receptors were gathered from an adult man with Graves' ophthalmopathy.

The chain links TRBV20-1 to TRBJ1-2; D perhaps matches TRBD1 (5 bases). V was pared by 1 base and J by 8 bases, with 11 bases between. The germline CDR1 and CDR2 sequences are DFQATT and SNEGSKA (reference sequence). The CDR3 is 12 amino acids. CDR3 sequence reads: CSARVGVKGYTF. The CDR3 DNA sequence: TGCAGTGCTAGAGTGGGGGTTAAAGGCTACACCTTC.

The V call is TRBV7-9, the J call TRBJ2-2, with D maybe TRBD2 (6 bases). Germline CDR1 is SEHNR and CDR2 is FQNEAQ (reference sequence). The CDR3 loop spans 13 amino acids. V lost 8 bases to trimming and J lost 6 bases, with 13 bases between them. CDR3 in DNA: TGTGCCAGCTCACACGGGGAGGCCGGGGAGCTGTTTTTT. Its translation: CASSHGEAGELFF. Full variable domain (missing parts from reference TRBV7-9 and TRBJ2-2): DTGVSQNPRHKITKRGQNVTFRCDPISEHNRLYWYRQTLGQGPEFLTYFQNEAQLEKSRLLSDRFSAERPKGSFSTLEIQRTEQGDSAMYLCASSHGEAGELFFGEGSRLTVL.

V usage is TRBV10-2 and J usage is TRBJ1-1; 9 nucleotides align to TRBD1. Germline values: CDR1 WSHSY, CDR2 SAAADI. V dropped 4 bases and J dropped 4; count of bases not matched to a gene: 10. The CDR3 consists of 16 residues. CDR3 nucleotide sequence: TGCGCCAGCAGTGCTGGGAGGACAGGGGCTATCACTGAAGCTTTCTTT. Translation gives CASSAGRTGAITEAFF.

The chain combines TRBV2 with TRBJ1-6, with D tentatively TRBD1 (5 bases). Germline loops: CDR1 SNHLY, CDR2 FYNNEI. V lost 5 bases, J lost 11 bases, and 16 bases lay in between. The CDR3 contains 14 residues. CDR3 residues: CASSPGRVMAPLHF. CDR3 in DNA: TGTGCCAGCAGTCCCGGCAGGGTGATGGCACCCCTCCACTTT.

The chain uses TRBV11-2 and TRBJ2-7, with TRBD1 identical over 9 bases. The CDR3 spans 15 residues. CDR1 and CDR2 from the germline V gene are SGHAT and FQNNGV. V lost 3 bases and J lost 1; bases outside the gene matches: 4. CDR3 in DNA: TGTGCCAGCAGCTTCACCGGGACAGGGTCCTACGAGCAGTACTTC. This encodes CASSFTGTGSYEQYF.

This clonotype was picked up a small number of times. This chain uses TRBV7-9 with TRBJ2-5; 8 bases are a match to TRBD2. Germline CDR1 is SEHNR and CDR2 is FQNEAQ (reference sequence). The CDR3 sequence is 20 residues long. With V trimmed by 5 bases and J by 3 bases, 23 bases remained unmatched. CDR3: CASSPTILGLADLWEETQYF. The CDR3 nucleotides are TGTGCCAGCAGCCCGACCATCCTAGGACTAGCCGACCTATGGGAAGAGACCCAGTACTTC. Filled out from reference TRBV7-9 and TRBJ2-5, the complete variable domain reads DTGVSQNPRHKITKRGQNVTFRCDPISEHNRLYWYRQTLGQGPEFLTYFQNEAQLEKSRLLSDRFSAERPKGSFSTLEIQRTEQGDSAMYLCASSPTILGLADLWEETQYFGPGTRLLVL.

This clonotype was counted ten times or more. J is TRBJ1-3 and V is TRBV7-6; D is uncertain. Trimming removed 5 bases at V and 4 bases at J, with 9 bases between. This CDR3 has 13 residues. Germline assignment: CDR1 SGHVS and CDR2 FNYEAQ. The CDR3 DNA reads as TGTGCCAGCAGCCCAGTGTCGGGAAACACCATATATTTT. It is translated as CASSPVSGNTIYF. Full variable domain (missing parts from reference TRBV7-6 and TRBJ1-3): GAGVSQSPRYKVTKRGQDVALRCDPISGHVSLYWYRQALGQGPEFLTYFNYEAQQDKSGLPNDRFSAERPEGSISTLTIQRTEQRDSAMYRCASSPVSGNTIYFGEGSWLTVV.

This chain links TRBV20-1 with TRBJ1-1, with D possibly matching TRBD1 (5 bases). V was clipped by 4 bases and J by 0 bases, with 15 bases between them. Germline V gene data show CDR1 as DFQATT and CDR2 as SNEGSKA (reference sequence). The CDR3 totals 15 residues. This CDR3 reads CSATYYDSMNTEAFF. The CDR3 region has the DNA TGCAGTGCTACCTATTATGACAGCATGAACACTGAAGCTTTCTTT.

As DNA, the CDR3 is TGTGCCAGCAGCTATGGGTCCCGTGAGACCCAGTACTTC. This translates into CASSYGSRETQYF. The V gene is TRBV4-2, the J gene TRBJ2-5; D gene unclear. The germline gives CDR1 LGHNA, CDR2 YNFKEQ. The germline V and J ends were trimmed by 5 bases and 5 bases, with 12 bases remaining between them. The CDR3 extends over 13 amino acids.

This clonotype was recorded at least ten times. The V gene is TRBV20-1, the J gene TRBJ1-1; D may be TRBD1 (6 bases). Trimming left V 8 bases short and J 1 base short, with 11 bases between. Germline lookup yields CDR1 DFQATT and CDR2 SNEGSKA (reference sequence). This CDR3 has 12 amino acids. This CDR3 reads CSTKQGNTEAFF. The CDR3 bases are TGCAGTACAAAACAGGGGAACACTGAAGCTTTCTTT.

CDR3 bases: TGTGCCAGCAGTCCAGATGTGGGGCTAACTAATGAAAAACTGTTTTTT. Amino acids: CASSPDVGLTNEKLFF. V gene TRBV7-9 combines with J gene TRBJ1-4, with D possibly TRBD1 on 5 matching bases. In germline, CDR1 is SEHNR, CDR2 FQNEAQ (reference sequence). The CDR3 spans 16 residues. Trimming shortened V by 6 bases and J by 1 base, and 15 bases separated the two germline ends.

This clonotype has a single count. The conserved closing phenylalanine or tryptophan is absent in this CDR3, likely reflecting a read error. No DNA is shown, since the ends of the CDR3 on it are uncertain; the CDR3 is the one TCRdb lists. The rearrangement links TRBV7-7 to TRBJ2-6. The CDR3 sequence runs 8 residues, both termini included. CDR1 is SSHAT and CDR2 is FNYEAQ in the germline V gene (reference sequence). CDR3 sequence: CASSRTDT.

This chain joins TRBV6-5 and TRBJ2-5; D call uncertain. Germline V CDR1 and CDR2: MNHEY, SVGAGI. The V and J ends lost 2 bases and 1 base respectively, with 8 bases between them. This CDR3 contains 14 residues. The chain's CDR3 is CASSYGQAQETQYF. The DNA for the CDR3 is TGTGCCAGCAGTTACGGGCAAGCCCAAGAGACCCAGTACTTC.

This clonotype was recorded a few times. The chain employs TRBV29-1 and TRBJ2-2; D not resolved. V was shortened by 0 bases and J by 6 bases, with 8 bases between the two germline ends. The length of the CDR3 is 13 residues. Germline assignment: CDR1 SQVTM and CDR2 ANQGSEA. The CDR3 protein is CSVEESGPGELFF. DNA for the CDR3: TGCAGCGTTGAAGAATCGGGCCCCGGGGAGCTGTTTTTT.

A word on this clonotype: This could be a read error, since a much larger clone is one nucleotide away. The rearrangement joins TRBV13 to TRBJ1-2; TRBD1 might be the D (5 bases). The germline CDR1 and CDR2 sequences are PRHDT and FYEKMQ (reference sequence). The CDR3 has 16 residues. V was trimmed by 6 bases and J by 2 bases, leaving 19 bases between them. The DNA of the CDR3 is TGTGCCAGCAGTGATAAGGAGTTGGCAGGGAACTATGGCTACACCTTC. It yields the protein CASSDKELAGNYGYTF.

This clonotype turned up a few times. V is TRBV20-1 and J is TRBJ2-6; 8 bases are a match to TRBD1. The germline V gene has CDR1 DFQATT and CDR2 SNEGSKA (reference sequence). The J segment lost 2 bases and the V segment lost 3 bases, leaving 6 bases of the junction unmatched. This CDR3 has 16 amino acids. Written as DNA, the CDR3 is TGCAGTGCTAGTGACAGGGGAACTCCTGGGGCCAACGTCCTGACTTTC. Protein: CSASDRGTPGANVLTF.

The chain joins TRBV30 to TRBJ1-1; possibly TRBD1 for D (5 bases). V lost 2 bases and J lost 0, with 7 bases in between. The CDR3 has 13 residues. CDR1 and CDR2 from the germline V gene are GTSNPN and SVGIG (reference sequence). The CDR3 reads CAWSPTVNTEAFF. CDR3 DNA sequence: TGTGCCTGGAGTCCGACAGTGAACACTGAAGCTTTCTTT. Full variable domain (missing parts from reference TRBV30 and TRBJ1-1): SQTIHQWPATLVQPVGSPLSLECTVEGTSNPNLYWYRQAAGRGLQLLFYSVGIGQISSEVPQNLSASRPQDRQFILSSKKLLLSDSGFYLCAWSPTVNTEAFFGQGTRLTVV.

This clonotype was counted ten times or more. The rearrangement links TRBV7-2 to TRBJ2-5, with a weak D call TRBD2 (6 bases). The CDR3 is made up of 15 amino acids. CDR1 and CDR2 (germline): SGHTA, FQGNSA. The ends were cut back, 0 bases at V and 5 bases at J, with 13 bases in the middle. The CDR3 DNA is TGTGCCAGCAGCTTAGCGTTTTCCAGCGGGGAGACCCAGTACTTC. Translated: CASSLAFSSGETQYF.

This clonotype was observed a handful of times. One end of the junction is discordant with germline, which a read error may explain. V usage is TRBV7-9 and J usage is TRBJ1-1, with 8 bases lining up with TRBD1. In germline, CDR1 is SEHNR, CDR2 FQNEAQ (reference sequence). This CDR3 comprises 18 residues. Here the CDR3 reads CASSLPTRPRQGNAEAFF. DNA of the CDR3: TGTGCCAGCAGCTTACCCACTCGACCTCGACAGGGGAACGCTGAAGCTTTCTTT.

J is TRBJ2-3 and V is TRBV7-6; no clear D. CDR1 is SGHVS and CDR2 is FNYEAQ in the germline V gene. Between the trimmed V and J ends, which lost 5 bases and 2 bases, there was a span of 11 bases. The CDR3 is 14 residues long. DNA for the CDR3: TGTGCCAGCAGCCCCGGATCAATCACAGATACGCAGTATTTT. Its translation is CASSPGSITDTQYF.

This clonotype was detected a few times. The chain carries TRBV10-3 and TRBJ1-5; D remains ambiguous. The CDR3 extends over 15 amino acids. CDR1 and CDR2 (germline): ENHRY, SYGVKD. Trimming removed 10 bases from V and 0 bases from J, with 16 bases in between. For the CDR3, the DNA is TGTGCCAGCATCTATAGCGCCGATAGCAATCAGCCCCAGCATTTT. Its protein product is CASIYSADSNQPQHF.